This is a list of T cell receptor beta chains from one sample in a study of vaccination and CD4 T cells after COVID-19. What these receptors recognize is not known. TCRdb used MiXCR to reprocess the PCR reads, holding one entry per CDR3 protein. Here the sample spans around 15,000 distinct CDR3 sequences, 78% being singletons. The input for sequencing was CD4+ T cells from blood, cultured in vitro, taken after SARS-CoV-2 vaccination. Receptors originate from a human donor who received a COVID-19 vaccine. CDR3s include the opening cysteine and the closing phenylalanine or tryptophan. D genes are given only for firm matches. Not every row has a clone size; where given, it reads once, few, many or a size class.

V gene	J gene	clone size	D gene	CDR3 protein	CDR3 DNA
TRBV6-5	TRBJ1-3	.	.	CASSYGEGNTIYF	TGTGCCAGCAGTTACGGGGAAGGAAACACCATATATTTT
TRBV7-9	TRBJ1-3	few	TRBD1	CASRTGDSGNTIYF	TGTGCCAGCAGAACAGGGGACTCTGGAAACACCATATATTTT
TRBV2	TRBJ1-1	few	.	CASSDSARDPEAFF	TGTGCCAGCAGTGATTCTGCCCGGGACCCTGAAGCTTTCTTT
TRBV7-6	TRBJ2-2	.	.	CASSSRLNTGELFF	TGTGCCAGCAGCTCGCGACTGAACACCGGGGAGCTGTTTTTT
TRBV30	TRBJ1-5	medium-sized	.	CAWNLRENQPQHF	TGTGCCTGGAATCTGAGAGAGAATCAGCCCCAGCATTTT
TRBV30	TRBJ2-3	.	TRBD2	CASTSGGADTQYF	TGTGCCTCGACTAGCGGGGGGGCAGATACGCAGTATTTT
TRBV21-1	TRBJ1-5	.	.	CASSTYRDRGTQPQHF	TGTGCCAGCAGCACTTACCGGGACAGGGGTACTCAGCCCCAGCATTTT
TRBV11-3	TRBJ1-2	few	.	CASSPPQESYGYTF	TGTGCCAGCAGCCCGCCACAGGAGTCCTATGGCTACACCTTC
TRBV30	TRBJ2-7	.	TRBD1	CASNRDREMQQYF	TGTGCCTCCAACCGGGACAGGGAGATGCAGCAGTACTTC
TRBV7-2	TRBJ2-1	.	.	CASSFEGASYNEQFF	TGTGCCAGCAGCTTTGAGGGCGCATCCTACAATGAGCAGTTCTTC
TRBV4-2	TRBJ2-4	.	.	CASGQDWEGINIQYF	TGTGCCAGCGGCCAAGACTGGGAAGGGATTAACATTCAGTACTTC
TRBV12-3/TRBV12-4	TRBJ2-5	few	TRBD1	CASSFARTGVGETQYF	TGTGCCAGCAGTTTCGCTAGGACAGGGGTGGGAGAGACCCAGTACTTC
TRBV24-1	TRBJ2-5	.	TRBD2	CATSDSGLAWETQYF	TGTGCCACCAGTGATTCAGGACTAGCGTGGGAGACCCAGTACTTC
TRBV2	TRBJ1-5	.	TRBD1	CASSEMRGTGGQPQHF	TGTGCCAGCAGTGAAATGCGAGGGACAGGGGGCCAGCCCCAGCATTTT
TRBV2	TRBJ2-2	.	.	CASSEAVAIGELFF	TGTGCCAGCAGTGAAGCAGTAGCTATCGGGGAGCTGTTTTTT
TRBV12-3/TRBV12-4	TRBJ2-3	few	TRBD2	CASAGSGGITDTQYF	TGTGCCAGCGCCGGTTCGGGGGGGATCACAGATACGCAGTATTTT
TRBV19	TRBJ2-3	once	TRBD1	CASSPFPQGAYTQYF	TGTGCCAGTAGTCCCTTTCCCCAGGGGGCTTATACGCAGTATTTT
TRBV10-3	TRBJ2-1	.	.	CAIRDDGSYNEQFF	TGTGCCATCAGAGATGACGGCTCCTACAATGAGCAGTTCTTC
TRBV7-2	TRBJ2-3	.	.	CASRYQGGAAPSTDTQYF	TGTGCCAGCAGGTATCAAGGGGGGGCGGCCCCTAGCACAGATACGCAGTATTTT
TRBV20-1	TRBJ1-2	medium-sized	.	CSATGISSYGYTF	TGCAGTGCTACAGGTATCTCCAGCTATGGCTACACCTTC
TRBV19	TRBJ1-5	.	.	CASSIPNWGNQPQHF	TGTGCCAGTAGTATCCCAAATTGGGGGAATCAGCCCCAGCATTTT
TRBV20-1	TRBJ1-5	.	.	CSASGGLGDQPQHF	TGCAGTGCTAGCGGCGGACTCGGGGATCAGCCCCAGCATTTT
TRBV2	TRBJ2-3	.	.	CASSVLVTQYF	TGTGCCAGCAGTGTACTAGTAACGCAGTATTTT
TRBV7-9	TRBJ1-2	.	TRBD1	CASRDTGDYGYTF	TGTGCCAGCAGGGATACAGGGGACTATGGCTACACCTTC
TRBV30	TRBJ1-5	.	.	CAWSGSNQPQHF	TGTGCCTGGAGTGGGAGCAATCAGCCCCAGCATTTT
TRBV7-2	TRBJ2-5	.	TRBD2	CASSPRTTSGEETQYF	TGTGCCAGCAGCCCGAGAACGACTAGCGGGGAAGAGACCCAGTACTTC
TRBV28	TRBJ1-3	.	TRBD1	CASRSGTGVVSGNTIYF	TGTGCCAGCAGATCCGGGACAGGGGTAGTATCTGGAAACACCATATATTTT
TRBV19	TRBJ1-1	.	.	CANIAPAGLNTEAFF	TGTGCCAACATCGCCCCCGCGGGACTGAACACTGAAGCTTTCTTT
TRBV20-1	TRBJ1-5	.	TRBD1	CSALRTGTGQPQHF	TGCAGTGCCCTTCGGACAGGGACCGGCCAGCCCCAGCATTTT
TRBV19	TRBJ1-5	.	.	CAIGPGNQPQHF	TGTGCCATAGGCCCAGGGAATCAGCCCCAGCATTTT
TRBV2	TRBJ1-1	.	TRBD1	CASNGDRMNTEAFF	TGTGCCAGCAACGGGGACAGGATGAACACTGAAGCTTTCTTT